The next 23 T cell receptor beta chains were all read from a single sample in a study of shared clonotypes between healthy human individuals. Libraries were prepared by immunoSEQ multiplex PCR; TCRdb keeps only in-frame clonotypes and omits some of them. The table has about 2.1 million clones, about 94% seen once. Terminally differentiated effector memory CD45RA+ cells were excluded from the naive CD8 cells, which were CD45RO-negative and positively selected for CCR7. The sequencing sample was made of naive CD8+ T cells from PBMCs. The receptors originated from a man between 18 and 35 years old in good health. Some clones in this sample may be carry-over from other donors' samples.

A remark on this clone: Other DNA sequences in this specimen translate into the identical CDR3. The chain employs TRBV25-1 and TRBJ2-3; 8 nucleotides agree with TRBD2. The CDR3 is 14 residues long. From germline, CDR1 is MGHDK and CDR2 SYGVNS. The J segment lost 0 bases and the V segment lost 6 bases, leaving 2 bases of the junction unmatched. The CDR3 loop reads CASSASGSTDTQYF. As DNA, the CDR3 is TGTGCCAGCAGCGCTAGCGGGAGCACAGATACGCAGTATTTT.

This clone has just one count. CDR3 in amino acids: CASSLAPMGKQETQYF. DNA of the CDR3: TGTGCCAGCAGCTTAGCCCCTATGGGGAAACAAGAGACCCAGTACTTC. The chain employs TRBV7-9 and TRBJ2-5; D uncertain. V lost 0 bases and J lost 2, with 13 bases in between. This CDR3 is built from 16 residues. Per the germline V gene, CDR1 is SEHNR and CDR2 is FQNEAQ (reference sequence).

The J gene is TRBJ2-1, the V gene TRBV11-2; TRBD2 aligns across 8 bases. After removal of 2 bases from V and 4 bases from J, the junction contained 13 bases not matched to a gene. In germline, CDR1 is SGHAT, CDR2 FQNNGV. The length of the CDR3 is 18 residues. The CDR3 region has the DNA TGTGCCAGCAGCTTACGGGGGGGACTACCTGGCGAGTACAATGAGCAGTTCTTC. It encodes CASSLRGGLPGEYNEQFF.

The chain couples TRBV7-6 to TRBJ2-1; 9 nucleotides align to TRBD1. Trimming cost V 5 bases and J 9 bases; bases outside gene matches: 11. Germline values: CDR1 SGHVS, CDR2 FNYEAQ. The CDR3 covers 15 residues. CDR3: CASSRAGTGSSEQFF. The DNA of the CDR3 is TGTGCCAGCAGCCGAGCCGGGACAGGGAGTAGTGAGCAGTTCTTC.

DNA for the CDR3: TGTGCCAGCACCGGACAGGGGGCCTACGAGCAGTACTTC. Translating it yields CASTGQGAYEQYF. The rearrangement joins TRBV28 to TRBJ2-7; 10 bases align to TRBD1. This CDR3 is built from 13 residues. V was pared by 7 bases and J by 2 bases, with 2 bases of the junction left unmatched. The germline V gene encodes CDR1 MDHEN and CDR2 SYDVKM.

The J gene is TRBJ2-5, the V gene TRBV4-1, with 13 bases matching TRBD2. V trimming: 1 base; J trimming: 5 bases; junction bases outside the gene matches: 7. Germline CDR1 and CDR2: MGHRA and YSYEKL. The CDR3 is 17 amino acids. Here the CDR3 reads CASSQGGLAGFPETQYF. Here the CDR3 DNA reads TGCGCCAGCAGCCAAGGGGGACTAGCGGGATTTCCGGAGACCCAGTACTTC.

On this clone itself: Other DNA sequences of this sample code for an identical CDR3. V and J are TRBV27 and TRBJ2-7; the match to TRBD2 covers 7 bases. Per the germline V gene, CDR1 is MNHEY and CDR2 is SMNVEV (reference sequence). CDR3 size: 14 residues. V was clipped by 4 bases and J by 5 bases; unmatched bases: 8. CDR3 bases: TGTGCCAGCAGTTCTGGCCTAGCGGTCCACGAGCAGTACTTC. It yields the protein CASSSGLAVHEQYF.

The rearrangement links TRBV27 to TRBJ2-7; a weak D match, TRBD2 (5 bases). The V gene's germline CDR1 is MNHEY and CDR2 SMNVEV (reference sequence). The V and J ends lost 5 bases and 2 bases respectively, with 16 bases between them. This CDR3 comprises 15 residues. Written as DNA, the CDR3 is TGTGCCAGCAGTCCCCTTCGCGGGTTTGCCTACGAGCAGTACTTC. Translating gives CASSPLRGFAYEQYF.

The V call is TRBV4-1, the J call TRBJ1-5; D perhaps matches TRBD1 (6 bases). Germline V gene sequence: CDR1 MGHRA, CDR2 YSYEKL. The CDR3 covers 13 residues. With 5 bases removed from V and 6 bases from J, the gap between germline ends came to 11 bases. Written as DNA, the CDR3 is TGCGCCAGCAGCATGCAGACAGGTCAGCCCCAGCATTTT. As protein: CASSMQTGQPQHF.

V gene TRBV28 combines with J gene TRBJ1-4, with a tentative D call TRBD1 (6 bases). The CDR3 contains 17 residues. Germline CDR1 MDHEN, CDR2 SYDVKM. V was cut by 4 bases and J by 1 base, with 16 bases left in between. The DNA for the CDR3 is TGTGCCAGCAGTTCAAGGACAGTGCAGGGAACTAATGAAAAACTGTTTTTT. It encodes CASSSRTVQGTNEKLFF.

The chain has TRBV28 and TRBJ2-7, with 8 nucleotides matching TRBD2. CDR1 is MDHEN and CDR2 is SYDVKM in the germline V gene. V shed 6 bases and J 3 bases; nucleotides not matched to a gene: 7. The CDR3 is 14 amino acids. CDR3 sequence (DNA): TGTGCCAGCAGGACGGGAGGGCCCTACTACGAGCAGTACTTC. Its protein is CASRTGGPYYEQYF.

The chain employs TRBV5-1 and TRBJ2-7, with D perhaps TRBD2 (5 bases). V shed 1 base and J shed 2 bases, with 10 bases lying between them. The V gene's germline CDR1 is SGHRS and CDR2 YFSETQ. The CDR3 consists of 14 residues. Here the CDR3 reads CASSLSVRAYEQYF. The CDR3 DNA is TGCGCCAGCAGCTTGAGTGTGAGGGCCTACGAGCAGTACTTC.

This clone came up once. The rearrangement uses TRBV4-1 and TRBJ2-3; 10 bases fit TRBD1. The CDR3 covers 18 residues. The V gene end was trimmed by 3 bases and the J gene end by 3 bases; junction bases not matched to a gene: 12. Germline V gives CDR1 MGHRA, CDR2 YSYEKL. CDR3 coding DNA: TGCGCCAGCAGCCAGCCCCTCCCGACAGGGGGCATAACAGATACGCAGTATTTT. Protein: CASSQPLPTGGITDTQYF.

The V gene is TRBV18, the J gene TRBJ1-1; D possibly corresponds to TRBD1 (5 bases). The V end was cut by 6 bases, the J end by 8 bases, with 13 bases between. This CDR3 is 12 amino acids long. CDR1 is KGHSH, CDR2 LQKENI, per germline. Here the CDR3 DNA reads TGTGCCAGCTCTAGACAGAAACCGGAAGCTTTCTTT. It translates to CASSRQKPEAFF.

The gene calls are TRBV19 and TRBJ1-2; 7 bases line up with TRBD1. The CDR3 extends over 16 amino acids. Trimming cost V 5 bases and J 4 bases; bases outside gene matches: 13. The germline V gene encodes CDR1 LNHDA and CDR2 SQIVND (reference sequence). The CDR3 spells CASSDREQPTSYGYTF. The CDR3, as DNA: TGTGCCAGTAGTGACAGGGAACAACCGACCTCCTATGGCTACACCTTC.

This chain links TRBV25-1 with TRBJ2-7; D call uncertain. Germline V gene data show CDR1 as MGHDK and CDR2 as SYGVNS. The CDR3 runs to 14 residues. Trimming stripped 1 base from V and 0 bases from J, with 7 bases between. CDR3 DNA: TGTGCCAGCAGTGAATCCCAGAGCTCCTACGAGCAGTACTTC. As protein: CASSESQSSYEQYF.

The rearrangement uses TRBV15 and TRBJ2-7, with 8 bases matching TRBD2. With 4 bases clipped from V and 1 base from J, the junction kept 3 bases outside the gene matches. CDR1 and CDR2 from the germline V gene are LNHNV and YYDKDF (reference sequence). This CDR3 region has 14 residues. This CDR3 reads CATSKGLASYEQYF. CDR3 DNA: TGTGCCACCAGCAAAGGACTAGCTTCCTACGAGCAGTACTTC.

The chain joins TRBV11-2 to TRBJ2-1, with a possible D match to TRBD2 (5 bases). The CDR3 spans 16 residues. Germline V gene data show CDR1 as SGHAT and CDR2 as FQNNGV. V dropped 2 bases and J dropped 1 base, with 12 bases sitting between them. CDR3 sequence reads: CASSLFRGSSYNEQFF. CDR3 coding DNA: TGTGCCAGCAGCTTATTCAGAGGGAGTTCCTACAATGAGCAGTTCTTC.

V gene TRBV28 combines with J gene TRBJ1-5; D is unclear. This CDR3 is 13 amino acids long. The germline V gene encodes CDR1 MDHEN and CDR2 SYDVKM. Trimming took off 3 bases at V and 3 bases at J, with 6 bases between the two ends. The CDR3 is CASSFINNQPQHF. In DNA form, the CDR3 reads TGTGCCAGCAGTTTTATCAACAATCAGCCCCAGCATTTT.

The chain joins TRBV6-1 to TRBJ2-3, with D unresolved. This CDR3 is built from 17 residues. Germline CDR1 MNHNS, CDR2 SASEGT. V lost 1 base and J 0 bases, leaving 14 bases between the germline ends. CDR3 sequence reads: CASSEDPMAESTDTQYF. CDR3 in DNA: TGTGCCAGCAGTGAAGACCCCATGGCGGAAAGCACAGATACGCAGTATTTT.

V and J are TRBV27 and TRBJ2-3; 8 bases are a match to TRBD1. J was trimmed by 4 bases and V by 5 bases; bases with no gene match: 8. This CDR3 spans 15 amino acids. Germline lookup yields CDR1 MNHEY and CDR2 SMNVEV (reference sequence). The CDR3: CASSTRTGRADTQYF. DNA of the CDR3: TGTGCCAGCAGTACCAGGACAGGGAGAGCAGATACGCAGTATTTT.

The CDR3 nucleotides read TGTGCCAGCAGCCCTCACCCCTCAATAGCGGGAGGGGACGAGCAGTACTTC. Its protein product is CASSPHPSIAGGDEQYF. V is TRBV9 and J is TRBJ2-7, with 11 nucleotides matching TRBD2. V lost 4 bases and J lost 5; bases outside the gene matches: 14. Germline CDR1 is SGDLS and CDR2 is YYNGEE. The CDR3 is 17 amino acids. Supplemented by reference TRBV9 and TRBJ2-7, the full variable domain reads DSGVTQTPKHLITATGQRVTLRCSPRSGDLSVYWYQQSLDQGLQFLIQYYNGEERAKGNILERFSAQQFPDLHSELNLSSLELGDSALYFCASSPHPSIAGGDEQYFGPGTRLTVT.

The V call is TRBV6-5, the J call TRBJ1-1; tentatively, D is TRBD1 (5 bases). The CDR3 is 15 residues long. The V and J ends lost 0 bases and 4 bases respectively, with 12 bases between them. Germline-derived CDR1 and CDR2 are MNHEY and SVGAGI. The CDR3 spells CASSYSSQGGTEAFF. The CDR3 nucleotides read TGTGCCAGCAGTTACTCGAGCCAGGGAGGCACTGAAGCTTTCTTT.